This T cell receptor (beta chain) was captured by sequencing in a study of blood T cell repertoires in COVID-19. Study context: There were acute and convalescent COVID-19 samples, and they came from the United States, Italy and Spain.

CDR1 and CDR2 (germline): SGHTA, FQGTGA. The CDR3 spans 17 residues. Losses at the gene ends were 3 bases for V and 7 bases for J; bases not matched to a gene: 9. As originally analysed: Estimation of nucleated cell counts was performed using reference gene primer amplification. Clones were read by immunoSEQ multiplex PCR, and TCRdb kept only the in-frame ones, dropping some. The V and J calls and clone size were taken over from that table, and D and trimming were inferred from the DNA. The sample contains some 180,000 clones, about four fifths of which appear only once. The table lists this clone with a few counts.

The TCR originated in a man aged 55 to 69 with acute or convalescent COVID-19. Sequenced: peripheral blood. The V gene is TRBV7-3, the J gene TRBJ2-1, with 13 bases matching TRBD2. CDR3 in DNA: TGTGCCAGCAGCTTCGCGACGGGACTAGCGGGATCAAATGAGCAGTTCTTC. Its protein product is CASSFATGLAGSNEQFF.